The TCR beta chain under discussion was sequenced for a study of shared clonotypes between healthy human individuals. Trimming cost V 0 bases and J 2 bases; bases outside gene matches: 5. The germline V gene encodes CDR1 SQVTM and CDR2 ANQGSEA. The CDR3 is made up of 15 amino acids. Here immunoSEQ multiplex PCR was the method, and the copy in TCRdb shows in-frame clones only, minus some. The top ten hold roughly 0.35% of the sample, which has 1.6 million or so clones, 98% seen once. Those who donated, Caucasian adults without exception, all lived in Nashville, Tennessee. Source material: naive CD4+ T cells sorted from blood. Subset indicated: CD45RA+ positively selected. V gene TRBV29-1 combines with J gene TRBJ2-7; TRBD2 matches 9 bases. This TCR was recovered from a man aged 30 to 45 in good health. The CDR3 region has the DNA TGCAGCGTTGAAGATCCTCGGACTAGCGCCTACGAGCAGTACTTC. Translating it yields CSVEDPRTSAYEQYF.